The clone carrying this TCR beta chain has just a few counts. Its antigen is unidentified. Profiled with immunoSEQ multiplex PCR; TCRdb holds only in-frame clones, not every one. The table shows about 2.3 million clones, with roughly 90% occurring only once. The data are from a study of shared clonotypes between healthy human individuals. The study's findings and limits: The sharing of 4% to 5.5% of naive CD4 clonotypes was seen across several donors.

This CDR3 is 14 amino acids long. Trimming shortened V by 4 bases and J by 2 bases, and 12 bases separated the two germline ends. In germline, CDR1 is SGHNT, CDR2 YYREEE (reference sequence). The chain links TRBV5-4 to TRBJ1-2, with D hard to call. The origin of this receptor is a man in his late teens or twenties in good health. Some clones in this sample may be carry-over from other donors' samples. Sequenced material: naive CD4+ T cells from PBMCs. As to subset: CD45RA+ positively selected. Here the CDR3 reads CASSPAGVNYGYTF. As DNA, the CDR3 is TGTGCCAGCAGCCCCGCCGGGGTCAACTATGGCTACACCTTC.